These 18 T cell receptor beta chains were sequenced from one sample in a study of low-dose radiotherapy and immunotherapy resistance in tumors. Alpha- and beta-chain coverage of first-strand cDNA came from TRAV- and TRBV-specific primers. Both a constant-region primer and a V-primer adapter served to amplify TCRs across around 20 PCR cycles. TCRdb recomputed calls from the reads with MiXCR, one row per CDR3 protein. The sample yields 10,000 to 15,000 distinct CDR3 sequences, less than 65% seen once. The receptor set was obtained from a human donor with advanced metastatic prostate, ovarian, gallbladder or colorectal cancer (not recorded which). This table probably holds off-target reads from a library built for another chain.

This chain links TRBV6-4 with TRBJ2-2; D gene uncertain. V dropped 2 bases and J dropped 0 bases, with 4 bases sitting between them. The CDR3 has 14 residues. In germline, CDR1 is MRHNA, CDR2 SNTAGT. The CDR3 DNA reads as TGTGCCAGCAGTGACGGGACGAACACCGGGGAGCTGTTTTTT. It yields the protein CASSDGTNTGELFF.

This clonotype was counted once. CDR3 sequence (DNA): TGTGCCAGCAGGAAGGGAGGGTCCCTCAACAATGAGCAGTTCTTC. Amino acid sequence: CASRKGGSLNNEQFF. The chain uses TRBV6-4 and TRBJ2-1; 7 bases agree with TRBD2. CDR1 is MRHNA and CDR2 is SNTAGT in the germline V gene. V shed 6 bases and J 5 bases; nucleotides not matched to a gene: 10. The CDR3 length is 15 residues.

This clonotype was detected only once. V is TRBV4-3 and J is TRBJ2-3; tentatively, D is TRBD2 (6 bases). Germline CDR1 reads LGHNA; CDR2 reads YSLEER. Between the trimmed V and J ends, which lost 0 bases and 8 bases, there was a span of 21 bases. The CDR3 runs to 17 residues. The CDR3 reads CASSQESRSGPGGTQYF. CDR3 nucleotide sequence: TGCGCCAGCAGCCAAGAAAGTAGAAGCGGTCCCGGGGGTACGCAGTATTTT.

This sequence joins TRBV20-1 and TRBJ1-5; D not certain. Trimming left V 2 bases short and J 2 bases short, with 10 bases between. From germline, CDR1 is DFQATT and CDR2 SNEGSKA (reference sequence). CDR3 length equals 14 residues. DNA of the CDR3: TGCAGTGCTAGACAGGATTGGGGCAATCAGCCCCAGCATTTT. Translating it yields CSARQDWGNQPQHF.

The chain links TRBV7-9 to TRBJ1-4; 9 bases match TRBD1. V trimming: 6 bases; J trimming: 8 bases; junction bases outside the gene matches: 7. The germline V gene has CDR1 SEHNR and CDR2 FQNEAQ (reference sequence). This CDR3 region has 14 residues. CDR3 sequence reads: CASSRGQGMEKLFF. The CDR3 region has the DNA TGTGCCAGCAGTAGGGGACAGGGTATGGAAAAACTGTTTTTT. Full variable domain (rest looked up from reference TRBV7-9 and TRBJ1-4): DTGVSQNPRHKITKRGQNVTFRCDPISEHNRLYWYRQTLGQGPEFLTYFQNEAQLEKSRLLSDRFSAERPKGSFSTLEIQRTEQGDSAMYLCASSRGQGMEKLFFGSGTQLSVL.

CDR3 DNA sequence: TGCAGCGGCGGGAACACTGAAGCTTTCTTT. Protein product: CSGGNTEAFF. The chain couples TRBV29-1 to TRBJ1-1; the D is unclear. Trimming cost V 7 bases and J 1 base, with 4 bases left between them. The CDR3 is 10 residues long. Germline V gene sequence: CDR1 SQVTM, CDR2 ANQGSEA.

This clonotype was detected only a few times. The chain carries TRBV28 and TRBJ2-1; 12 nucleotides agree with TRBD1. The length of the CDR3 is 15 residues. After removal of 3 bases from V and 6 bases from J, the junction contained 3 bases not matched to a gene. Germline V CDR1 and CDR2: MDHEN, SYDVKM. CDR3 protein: CASSFRDRGPNEQFF. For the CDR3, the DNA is TGTGCCAGCAGTTTTAGGGACAGGGGGCCCAATGAGCAGTTCTTC.

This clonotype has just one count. The CDR3 is CASSQDFQGMRNEQYF. The DNA of the CDR3 is TGTGCCAGCAGCCAAGATTTTCAGGGAATGAGGAACGAGCAGTACTTC. V and J are TRBV4-2 and TRBJ2-7; tentatively, D is TRBD1 (5 bases). V was trimmed by 0 bases and J by 5 bases, leaving 17 bases between them. The CDR3 runs to 16 residues. Germline V gives CDR1 LGHNA, CDR2 YNFKEQ.

For the CDR3, the DNA is TGTGCCAGCAGCGCCAGAGGCGGCGGGGGGGTCAATGAGCAGTTCTTC. Protein sequence: CASSARGGGGVNEQFF. The chain has TRBV9 and TRBJ2-1, with 9 bases aligning to TRBD2. The germline V gene has CDR1 SGDLS and CDR2 YYNGEE. This CDR3 spans 16 amino acids. V was pared by 3 bases and J by 6 bases, with 10 bases of the junction left unmatched.

Here the CDR3 reads CASSLSRVGEQFF. DNA of the CDR3: TGTGCCAGCAGTTTATCAAGAGTCGGTGAGCAGTTCTTC. The V and J genes are TRBV27 and TRBJ2-1; D is undetermined. This CDR3 region has 13 residues. Trimming shortened V by 0 bases and J by 9 bases, and 9 bases separated the two germline ends. The germline V gene has CDR1 MNHEY and CDR2 SMNVEV (reference sequence).

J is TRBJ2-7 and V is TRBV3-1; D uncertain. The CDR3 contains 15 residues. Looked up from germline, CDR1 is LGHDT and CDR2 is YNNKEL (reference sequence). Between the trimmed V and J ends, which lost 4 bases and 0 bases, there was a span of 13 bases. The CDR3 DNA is TGTGCCAGCAGCCTCCAGTGGGCGACCTCCTACGAGCAGTACTTC. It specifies CASSLQWATSYEQYF.

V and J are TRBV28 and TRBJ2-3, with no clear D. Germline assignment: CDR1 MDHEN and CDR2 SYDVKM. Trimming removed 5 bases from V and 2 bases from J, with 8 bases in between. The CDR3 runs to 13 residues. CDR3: CASSDHVTDTQYF. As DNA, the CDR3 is TGTGCCAGCAGTGACCACGTCACAGATACGCAGTATTTT. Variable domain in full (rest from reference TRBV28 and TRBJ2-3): DVKVTQSSRYLVKRTGEKVFLECVQDMDHENMFWYRQDPGLGLRLIYFSYDVKMKEKGDIPEGYSVSREKKERFSLILESASTNQTSMYLCASSDHVTDTQYFGPGTRLTVL.

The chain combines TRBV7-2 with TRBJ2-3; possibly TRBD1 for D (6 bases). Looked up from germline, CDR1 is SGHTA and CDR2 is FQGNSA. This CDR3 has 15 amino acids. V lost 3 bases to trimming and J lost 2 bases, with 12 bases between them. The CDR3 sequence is CASSFRDTYTDTQYF. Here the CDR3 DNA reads TGTGCCAGCAGCTTCCGGGACACATACACAGATACGCAGTATTTT.

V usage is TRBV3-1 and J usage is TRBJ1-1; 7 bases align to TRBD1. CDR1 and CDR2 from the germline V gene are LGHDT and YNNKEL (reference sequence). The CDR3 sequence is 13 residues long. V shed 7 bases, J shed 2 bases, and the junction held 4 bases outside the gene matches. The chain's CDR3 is CASIGTANTEAFF. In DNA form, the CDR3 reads TGTGCCAGCATCGGGACAGCAAACACTGAAGCTTTCTTT.

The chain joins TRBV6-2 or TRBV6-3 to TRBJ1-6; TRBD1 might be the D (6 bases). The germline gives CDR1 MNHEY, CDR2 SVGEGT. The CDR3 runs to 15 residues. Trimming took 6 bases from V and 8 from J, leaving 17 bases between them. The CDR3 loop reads CASRKIGDTDSPLHF. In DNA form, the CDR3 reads TGTGCCAGCAGAAAAATAGGGGACACGGATTCACCCCTCCACTTT.

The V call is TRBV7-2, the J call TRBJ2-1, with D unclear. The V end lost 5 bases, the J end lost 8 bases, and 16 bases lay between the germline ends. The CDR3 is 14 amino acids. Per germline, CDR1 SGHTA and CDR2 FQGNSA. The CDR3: CASSLSRLDDEQFF. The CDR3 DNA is TGTGCCAGCAGCCTTAGCAGGTTGGACGATGAGCAGTTCTTC.

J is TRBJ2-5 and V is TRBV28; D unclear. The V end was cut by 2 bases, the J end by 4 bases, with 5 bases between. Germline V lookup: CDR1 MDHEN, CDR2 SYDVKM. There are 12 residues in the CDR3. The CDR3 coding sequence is TGTGCCAGCAGTTTACCAATAGAGACCCAGTACTTC. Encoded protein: CASSLPIETQYF.

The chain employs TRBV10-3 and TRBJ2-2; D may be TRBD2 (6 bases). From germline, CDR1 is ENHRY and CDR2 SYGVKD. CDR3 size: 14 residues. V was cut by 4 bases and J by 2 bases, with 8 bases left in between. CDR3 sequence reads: CAISGRGNTGELFF. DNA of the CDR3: TGTGCCATCAGTGGGCGGGGCAACACCGGGGAGCTGTTTTTT.